One sample yielded the 8 T cell receptor beta chains listed below, sequenced in a study of tumor and adjacent non-tumor tissue in lung cancer. The library came from three nested PCR rounds adapted from ARM-PCR protocols. MiXCR was run by TCRdb on the multiplex PCR reads, yielding one entry per CDR3 protein. Of some 120,000 distinct CDR3 sequences listed, 66% are singletons. This sample's RNA came from whole unsorted tissue. The sequenced material came from lung tumor tissue. The receptors come from a young man with non-small cell lung cancer.

Only a few counts were recorded for this clonotype. The junction departs from germline at one end; a sequencing error may be responsible. The CDR3 region has the DNA TGTGTCAGCGGACTAGCGGGAGGGGATACGCAGTATTTT. Its translation: CVSGLAGGDTQYF. The J gene is TRBJ2-3, the V gene TRBV7-9; 15 bases align to TRBD2. Germline V lookup: CDR1 SEHNR, CDR2 FQNEAQ (reference sequence). The CDR3 extends over 13 amino acids.

The chain is built from TRBV20-1 and TRBJ2-6; 8 bases map to TRBD1. Germline V gene sequence: CDR1 DFQATT, CDR2 SNEGSKA (reference sequence). There are 18 residues in the CDR3. The CDR3 nucleotides read TGCAATACTAGAGCCACAGGGGGTACAGACTCTGGGGCCAACGTCCTGACTTTC. It encodes CNTRATGGTDSGANVLTF.

For this clonotype: This may be a read error: a much more frequent sequence differs by one nucleotide. The chain carries TRBV28 and TRBJ2-5, with D unclear. Between the trimmed V and J ends, which lost 4 bases and 7 bases, there was a span of 13 bases. CDR1 and CDR2 from the germline V gene are MDHEN and SYDVKM. CDR3 length equals 13 residues. This CDR3 is CASSSPAVATQYF. CDR3 bases: TGTGCCAGCAGTTCCCCGGCGGTGGCGACCCAGTACTTC.

About this clonotype: At one end, the junction sequence differs from germline, possibly due to a read error. The chain combines TRBV29-1 with TRBJ2-1; 10 bases are a match to TRBD2. CDR1 is SQVTM, CDR2 ANQGSEA, per germline. The CDR3 totals 16 residues. CDR3 sequence reads: CSAEDLPAGGPNEQFF. For the CDR3, the DNA is TGCAGCGCTGAAGACCTACCAGCGGGAGGGCCAAATGAGCAGTTCTTC.

The sample holds many counts of this clonotype. This sequence joins TRBV10-3 and TRBJ1-4; no definite D call. Germline loops: CDR1 ENHRY, CDR2 SYGVKD. The CDR3 loop spans 13 amino acids. The ends were cut back, 2 bases at V and 5 bases at J, with 6 bases in the middle. CDR3 sequence reads: CAISEGQNEKLFF. CDR3 DNA sequence: TGTGCCATCAGTGAGGGTCAAAATGAAAAACTGTTTTTT.

Notes on this clonotype: A much more abundant neighbour one base away suggests this may be a read error. The chain carries TRBV20-1 and TRBJ1-4; maybe TRBD1 (6 bases). V shed 5 bases and J shed 3 bases, with 13 bases lying between them. CDR3 length equals 14 residues. Germline CDR1 and CDR2: DFQATT and SNEGSKA (reference sequence). CDR3 amino acids: CSAPKGGANEKLFF. The CDR3 DNA reads TGCAGTGCTCCCAAGGGGGGAGCTAATGAAAAACTGTTTTTT.

Notes on this clonotype: The conserved phenylalanine or tryptophan normally closing the CDR3 is absent here, so this likely arose from a read error. The limits of the CDR3 on the DNA are not certain, so only TCRdb's listed CDR3 is given. This rearrangement joins TRBV20-1 to TRBJ1-5. Germline V gene data show CDR1 as DFQATT and CDR2 as SNEGSKA (reference sequence). The CDR3 length equals 9 residues, ends included. CDR3 sequence reads: CSAGQTHHI.

As concerns this clonotype: A read error may explain this, as a much larger clone is one base away. The V call is TRBV20-1, the J call TRBJ2-2; D is uncertain. Trimming took off 0 bases at V and 2 bases at J, with 13 bases between the two ends. The CDR3 sequence is 16 residues long. Germline V gene sequence: CDR1 DFQATT, CDR2 SNEGSKA (reference sequence). DNA for the CDR3: TGCAGTGCTAGAGATGGACCAGCGCAAAACACCGGGGAGCTGTTTTTT. It encodes CSARDGPAQNTGELFF.